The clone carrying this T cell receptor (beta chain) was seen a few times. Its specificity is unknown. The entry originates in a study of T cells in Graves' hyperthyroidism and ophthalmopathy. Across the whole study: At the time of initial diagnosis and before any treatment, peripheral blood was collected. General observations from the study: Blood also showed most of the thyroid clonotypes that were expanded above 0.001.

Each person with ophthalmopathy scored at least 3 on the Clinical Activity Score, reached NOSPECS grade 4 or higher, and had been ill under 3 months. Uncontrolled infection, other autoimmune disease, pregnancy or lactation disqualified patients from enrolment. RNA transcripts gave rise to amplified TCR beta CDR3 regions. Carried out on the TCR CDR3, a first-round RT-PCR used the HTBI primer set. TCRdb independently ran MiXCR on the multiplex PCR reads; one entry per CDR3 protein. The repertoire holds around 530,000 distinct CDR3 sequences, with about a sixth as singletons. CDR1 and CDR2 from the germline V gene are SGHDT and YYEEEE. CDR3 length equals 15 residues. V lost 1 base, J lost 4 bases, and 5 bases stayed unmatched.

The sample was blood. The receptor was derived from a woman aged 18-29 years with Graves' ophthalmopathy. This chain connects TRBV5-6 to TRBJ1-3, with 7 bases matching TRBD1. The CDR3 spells CASSLSPGQGNTIYF. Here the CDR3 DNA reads TGTGCCAGCAGCTTGTCGCCGGGACAGGGAAACACCATATATTTT.